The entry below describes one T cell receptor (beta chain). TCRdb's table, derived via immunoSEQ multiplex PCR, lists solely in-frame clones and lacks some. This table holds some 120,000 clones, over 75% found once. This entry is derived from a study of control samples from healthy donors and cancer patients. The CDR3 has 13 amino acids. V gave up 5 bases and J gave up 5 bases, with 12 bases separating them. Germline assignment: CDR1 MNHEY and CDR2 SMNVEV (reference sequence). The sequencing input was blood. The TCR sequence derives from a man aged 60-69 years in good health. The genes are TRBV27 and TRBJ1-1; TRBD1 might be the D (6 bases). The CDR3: CASSRTAWTEAFF. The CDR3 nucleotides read TGTGCCAGCAGTAGGACAGCTTGGACTGAAGCTTTCTTT.